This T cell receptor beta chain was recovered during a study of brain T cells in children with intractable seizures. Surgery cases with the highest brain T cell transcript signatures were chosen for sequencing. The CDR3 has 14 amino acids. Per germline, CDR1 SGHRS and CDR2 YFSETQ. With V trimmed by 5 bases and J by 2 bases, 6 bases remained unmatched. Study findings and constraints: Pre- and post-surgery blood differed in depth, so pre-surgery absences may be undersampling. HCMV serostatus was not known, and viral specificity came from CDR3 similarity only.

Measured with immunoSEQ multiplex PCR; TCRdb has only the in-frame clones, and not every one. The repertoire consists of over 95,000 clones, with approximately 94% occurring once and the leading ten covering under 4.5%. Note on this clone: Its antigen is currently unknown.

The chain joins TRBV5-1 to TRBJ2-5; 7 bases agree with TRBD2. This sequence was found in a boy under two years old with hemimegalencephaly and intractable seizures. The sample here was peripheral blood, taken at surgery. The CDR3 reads CASSRTSHQETQYF. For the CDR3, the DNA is TGCGCCAGCAGTCGGACTAGTCATCAAGAGACCCAGTACTTC. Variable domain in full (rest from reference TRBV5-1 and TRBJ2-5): KAGVTQTPRYLIKTRGQQVTLSCSPISGHRSVSWYQQTPGQGLQFLFEYFSETQRNKGNFPGRFSGRQFSNSRSEMNVSTLELGDSALYLCASSRTSHQETQYFGPGTRLLVL.